This T cell receptor (beta chain) emerged from a study of blood T cell repertoires in COVID-19. TCRdb keeps only in-frame clones here, not all; method: immunoSEQ multiplex PCR. The sample yields 200,000 to 250,000 clones, roughly 90% seen once. This clone was recorded once. CDR3 length: 14 amino acids. CDR1 and CDR2 from the germline V gene are SQVTM and ANQGSEA. The junction had 9 bases not matched to a gene; V was cut back by 6 bases and J by 3 bases. The cohort comprised adults aged about 18 to 90 years residing in 24 US areas. The sequence derives from a middle-aged woman with acute COVID-19. What was sequenced was PBMCs or T cells enriched from blood (not recorded which). The rearrangement joins TRBV29-1 to TRBJ2-7; TRBD1 agrees at 9 bases. The chain's CDR3 is CSVVKGQGIYEQYF. DNA for the CDR3: TGCAGCGTCGTGAAAGGACAGGGGATCTACGAGCAGTACTTC.